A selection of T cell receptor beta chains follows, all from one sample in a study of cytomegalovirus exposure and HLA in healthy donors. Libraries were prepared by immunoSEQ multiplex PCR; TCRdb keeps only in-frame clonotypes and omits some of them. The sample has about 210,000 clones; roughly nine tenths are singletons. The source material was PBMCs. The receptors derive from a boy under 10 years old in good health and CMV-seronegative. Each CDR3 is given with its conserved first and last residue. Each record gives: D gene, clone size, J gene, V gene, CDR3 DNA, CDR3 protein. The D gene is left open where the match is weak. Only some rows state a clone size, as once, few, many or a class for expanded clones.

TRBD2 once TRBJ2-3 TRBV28 TGTGCCAGCAGTCCATCCGGGCGGGAGGGCTTGTATGCAGATACGCAGTATTTT CASSPSGREGLYADTQYF
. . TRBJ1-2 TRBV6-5 TGTGCCAGCAGTTACTCGAGCGTCAGTAACTATGGTTACACCTTC CASSYSSVSNYGYTF
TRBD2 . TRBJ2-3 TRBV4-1 TGCGCCAGCAGCCTACCGACTAGCGCCTCAGATACGCAGTATTTT CASSLPTSASDTQYF
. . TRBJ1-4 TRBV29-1 TGCAGCGCTCCAGTGGGGGGGAACGAAAAACTGTTTTTT CSAPVGGNEKLFF
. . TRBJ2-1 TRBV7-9 TGTGCCAGCACGACGAGGGAGGCCTATGAGCAGTTCTTC CASTTREAYEQFF
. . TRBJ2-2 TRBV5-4 TGTGCCAGCAGCTCTCCACCCAGGACCGGGGAGCTGTTTTTT CASSSPPRTGELFF
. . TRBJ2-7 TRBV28 TGTGCCAGCAGCTCGACCGGGGTCCCAACCTACGAGCAGTACTTC CASSSTGVPTYEQYF
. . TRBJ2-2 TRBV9 TGTGCCAGCAGCGTAGTTGCTAGCCCCAAGTGGGGGGAGCTGTTTTTT CASSVVASPKWGELFF
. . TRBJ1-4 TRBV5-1 TGCGCCAGCAGCTTTGGGAGCACTAATGAAAAACTGTTTTTT CASSFGSTNEKLFF
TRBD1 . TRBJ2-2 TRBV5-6 TGTGCCAGCAGCCCCCGGACAGGGCCCACCGGGGAGCTGTTTTTT CASSPRTGPTGELFF
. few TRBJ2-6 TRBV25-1 TGTGCCTCTTGCGGGCTCTGGGCCAACGTCCTGACTTTC CASCGLWANVLTF
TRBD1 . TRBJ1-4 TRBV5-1 TGCGCCAGCAGCTTTAAGGGACAGGCTGCAACTAATGAAAAACTGTTTTTT CASSFKGQAATNEKLFF
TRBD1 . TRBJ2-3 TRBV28 TGTGCCAGCAGCCCCCGGACAGGGCACACAGATACGCAGTATTTT CASSPRTGHTDTQYF
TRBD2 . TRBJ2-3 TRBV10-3 TGTGCCATCAGCGCCCTAGCGGGGGCCCCCACAGATACGCAGTATTTT CAISALAGAPTDTQYF
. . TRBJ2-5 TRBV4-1 TGCGCCAGCAGCCCCACCCGAGAGGGTGGGGAGACCCAGTACTTC CASSPTREGGETQYF
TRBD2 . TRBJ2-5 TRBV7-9 TGTGCCAGCAGCTTTGGGGGGGACGGCCAAGAGACCCAGTACTTC CASSFGGDGQETQYF
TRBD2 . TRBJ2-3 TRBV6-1 TGTGCCAGCAGTGAAGGAGCGGTAGCGGGGAGCACAGATACGCAGTATTTT CASSEGAVAGSTDTQYF
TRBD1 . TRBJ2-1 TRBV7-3 TGTGCCAGCAGCTTAATCAGCTCAAGATGGGGGACAGGGGGAAATGAGCAGTTCTTC CASSLISSRWGTGGNEQFF
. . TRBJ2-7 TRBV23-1 TGCGCCAGCAGTCAAGAGGGCCAGCCTACCTACGAGCAGTACTTC CASSQEGQPTYEQYF
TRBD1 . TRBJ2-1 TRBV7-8 TGTGCCAGCAGCGGTACAAACACCGGGACAGCTAAACAGTTCTTC CASSGTNTGTAKQFF
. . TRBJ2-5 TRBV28 TGTGCCAGCGCCCTCTTCCGGGAAAAACAAGAGACCCAGTACTTC CASALFREKQETQYF
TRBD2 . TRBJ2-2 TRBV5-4 TGTGCCAGCAGCCCACCCCCGGGACTAGACATCGGGGAGCTGTTTTTT CASSPPPGLDIGELFF
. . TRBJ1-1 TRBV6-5 TGTGCCACCCAGCCGAGCGGGGGGAACACTGAAGCTTTCTTT CATQPSGGNTEAFF
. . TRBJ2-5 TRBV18 TGTGCCAGCTCACCTGTAGAGGAGACCCAGTACTTC CASSPVEETQYF
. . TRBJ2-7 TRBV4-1 TGCGCCAGCAGCCAAGAGACAGGCGAGCAGTACTTC CASSQETGEQYF
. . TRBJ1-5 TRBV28 TGTGCCAGCAGTTCGGCGGGGGGACACGGACATCAGCCCCAGCATTTT CASSSAGGHGHQPQHF
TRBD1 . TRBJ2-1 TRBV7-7 TGTGCCAGCAGCTTAGGGCAGGGGGTCCACAATGAGCAGTTCTTC CASSLGQGVHNEQFF
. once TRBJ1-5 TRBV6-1 TGTGCCAGCAGTGAAGCCGCAGGGGGCAATCAGCCCCAGCATTTT CASSEAAGGNQPQHF
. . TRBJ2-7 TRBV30 TGTGCCTGGAGTGCTCGGGGGGCCTCGTACGAGCAGTACTTC CAWSARGASYEQYF
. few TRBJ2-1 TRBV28 TGTGCCAGCAGCCTAGATACTTGGCAGTTCTTC CASSLDTWQFF
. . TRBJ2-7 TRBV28 TGTGCCAGCAGGACGACTGGAAGAACCTACGAGCAGTACTTC CASRTTGRTYEQYF
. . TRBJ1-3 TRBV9 TGTGCCAGCAGCGTTCCCGGCTCTGGAAACACCATATATTTT CASSVPGSGNTIYF
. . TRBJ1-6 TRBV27 TGTGCCAGCACGCGGACACCCCCAAATTCACCCCTCCACTTT CASTRTPPNSPLHF
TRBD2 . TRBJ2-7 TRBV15 TGTGCCACCAGCTTCTCCGGACTAGCGGGAGTCGAGCAGTACTTC CATSFSGLAGVEQYF
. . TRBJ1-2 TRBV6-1 TGTGCCAGCAGTGAAGCCTTCCTGTGGGACATCCACCGGGGCTACACCTTC CASSEAFLWDIHRGYTF
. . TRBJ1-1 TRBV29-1 TGCAGCGTTGTCGACAGGTACGGCACTGAAGCTTTCTTT CSVVDRYGTEAFF
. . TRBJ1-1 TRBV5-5 TGTGCCAGCAGCGCGGAAGGGGGGGGAGCTTTCTTT CASSAEGGGAFF
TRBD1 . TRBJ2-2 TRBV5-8 TGTGCCGGACGGGGTAGGGGGCGAAAAACCGGGGAGCTGTTTTTT CAGRGRGRKTGELFF
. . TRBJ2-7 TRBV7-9 TGTGCCAGCACCCCTAGGCTTTCCTACGAGCAGTACTTC CASTPRLSYEQYF
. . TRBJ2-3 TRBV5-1 TGCGCCAGCAGCTTGGGACAGGCTAACACAGATACGCAGTATTTT CASSLGQANTDTQYF
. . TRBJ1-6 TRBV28 TGTGCCAGCAGTCCACCCCGGGGGGCCCTCCACTTT CASSPPRGALHF
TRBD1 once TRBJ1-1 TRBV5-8 TGTGCCAGCAGCTTGGGGACAGGGTTTATCACTGAAGCTTTCTTT CASSLGTGFITEAFF
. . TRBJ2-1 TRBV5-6 TGTGCCAGCAGCGAGACGGGGATCTTCAGATTACCGCAGTTCTTC CASSETGIFRLPQFF
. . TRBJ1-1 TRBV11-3 TGTGCCGGTTTAGAGGGGAACACTGAAGCTTTCTTT CAGLEGNTEAFF
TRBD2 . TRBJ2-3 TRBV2 TGTGCCAGCACCCGGGGAACTAGCGGGATGGGAGATACGCAGTATTTT CASTRGTSGMGDTQYF